Below, 4 T cell receptor beta chains from the same sample are listed, as sequenced in a study of cytomegalovirus exposure and HLA in healthy donors. The primer mix had 60 Vbeta and 13 Jbeta primers. Profiled with immunoSEQ multiplex PCR; TCRdb holds only in-frame clones, not every one. Among roughly 82,000 clones, approximately 72% were seen once, and the ten largest hold around 10%. Sample: PBMCs. The receptors stem from a woman between 35 and 50 years old in good health and CMV-seropositive.

The genes are TRBV4-1 and TRBJ2-6; TRBD2 is a possible D gene (6 bases). The V gene lost 0 bases and the J gene lost 1 base, with 10 bases spanning the gap. The CDR3 contains 17 residues. The germline CDR1 and CDR2 sequences are MGHRA and YSYEKL. CDR3 protein: CASSQDRGASGANVLTF. The CDR3 DNA reads as TGCGCCAGCAGCCAAGATCGCGGGGCATCTGGGGCCAACGTCCTGACTTTC.

This clone came up a few times. This sequence joins TRBV28 and TRBJ1-5, with D maybe TRBD1 (6 bases). From germline, CDR1 is MDHEN and CDR2 SYDVKM. With 6 bases removed from V and 5 bases from J, the gap between germline ends came to 23 bases. The CDR3 runs 17 residues. CDR3 sequence: CASSSQYYREGDQPQHF. The CDR3 DNA reads TGTGCCAGCAGCTCACAGTACTACAGGGAGGGGGATCAGCCCCAGCATTTT.

The sample holds one count of this clone. The chain recombines TRBV6-5 with TRBJ1-5; no definite D call. The CDR3 runs 15 residues. Germline CDR1 is MNHEY and CDR2 is SVGAGI. V lost 6 bases and J 0 bases, leaving 12 bases between the germline ends. The CDR3 reads CASRWEGYSNQPQHF. The CDR3 DNA is TGTGCCAGCAGATGGGAGGGCTATAGCAATCAGCCCCAGCATTTT.

This rearrangement joins TRBV11-2 to TRBJ2-7; D gene unclear. CDR1 is SGHAT and CDR2 is FQNNGV in the germline V gene. The V end lost 1 base, the J end lost 4 bases, and 8 bases lay between the germline ends. The CDR3 consists of 13 residues. The CDR3 sequence is CASSLGQRYEQYF. The CDR3 nucleotides read TGTGCCAGCAGCTTAGGGCAGCGATACGAGCAGTACTTC.